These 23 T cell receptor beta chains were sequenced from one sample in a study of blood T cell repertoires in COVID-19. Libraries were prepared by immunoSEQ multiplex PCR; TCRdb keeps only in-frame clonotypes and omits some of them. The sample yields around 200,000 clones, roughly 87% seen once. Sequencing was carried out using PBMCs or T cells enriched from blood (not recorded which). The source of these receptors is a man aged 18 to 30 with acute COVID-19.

The CDR3 here is CASSFPPYEQYF. CDR3 DNA sequence: TGTGCCAGCAGTTTCCCTCCCTACGAGCAGTACTTC. V gene TRBV12-3 or TRBV12-4 combines with J gene TRBJ2-7, with unresolved D. Trimming pared 3 bases from V and 2 bases from J, leaving 5 bases between. CDR3 length: 12 residues.

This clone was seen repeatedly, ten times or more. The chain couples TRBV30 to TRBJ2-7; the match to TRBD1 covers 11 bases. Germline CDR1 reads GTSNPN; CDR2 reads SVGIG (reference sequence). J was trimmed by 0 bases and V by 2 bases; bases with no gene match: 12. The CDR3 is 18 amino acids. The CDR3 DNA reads TGTGCCTGGAGTTCCCCGGGACAGGGGGGACCTGGCTCCTACGAGCAGTACTTC. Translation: CAWSSPGQGGPGSYEQYF.

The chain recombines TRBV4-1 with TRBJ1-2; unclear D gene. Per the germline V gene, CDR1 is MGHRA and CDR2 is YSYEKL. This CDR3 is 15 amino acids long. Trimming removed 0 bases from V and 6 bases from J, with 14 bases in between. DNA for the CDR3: TGCGCCAGCAGCCAAGATCGGGCGATGGAGGATGGCTACACCTTC. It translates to CASSQDRAMEDGYTF.

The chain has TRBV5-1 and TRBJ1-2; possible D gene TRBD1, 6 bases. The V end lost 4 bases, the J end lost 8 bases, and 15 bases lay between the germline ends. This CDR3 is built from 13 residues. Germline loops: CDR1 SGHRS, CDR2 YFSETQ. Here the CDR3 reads CASSLLTGSGYTF. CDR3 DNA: TGCGCCAGCAGCCTATTGACAGGTTCCGGCTACACCTTC.

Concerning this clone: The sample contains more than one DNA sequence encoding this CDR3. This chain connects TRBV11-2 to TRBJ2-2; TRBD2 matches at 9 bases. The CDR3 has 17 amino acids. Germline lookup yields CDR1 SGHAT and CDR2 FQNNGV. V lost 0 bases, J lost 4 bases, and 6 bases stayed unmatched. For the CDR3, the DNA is TGTGCCAGCAGCTTAGATTTAGCGGGAGCTCCCACCGGGGAGCTGTTTTTT. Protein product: CASSLDLAGAPTGELFF.

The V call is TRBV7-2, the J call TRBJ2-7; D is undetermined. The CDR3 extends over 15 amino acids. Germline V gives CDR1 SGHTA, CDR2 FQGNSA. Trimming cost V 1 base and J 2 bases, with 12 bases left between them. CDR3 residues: CASSLGVFRAYEQYF. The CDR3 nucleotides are TGTGCCAGCAGCTTAGGTGTTTTTCGGGCCTACGAGCAGTACTTC.

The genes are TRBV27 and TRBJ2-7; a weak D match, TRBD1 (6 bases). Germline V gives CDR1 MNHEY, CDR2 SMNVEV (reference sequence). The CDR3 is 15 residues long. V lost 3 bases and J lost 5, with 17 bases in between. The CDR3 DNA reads TGTGCCAGCAGTTTTACCGCGACAGGAAACGACGAGCAGTACTTC. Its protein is CASSFTATGNDEQYF.

DNA of the CDR3: TGTGCCAGCAGTTTGACAGGGAATTCACCCCTCCACTTT. Protein product: CASSLTGNSPLHF. This rearrangement joins TRBV28 to TRBJ1-6; 7 nucleotides match TRBD1. This CDR3 contains 13 residues. Trimming cost V 3 bases and J 7 bases; bases outside gene matches: 0. Looked up from germline, CDR1 is MDHEN and CDR2 is SYDVKM.

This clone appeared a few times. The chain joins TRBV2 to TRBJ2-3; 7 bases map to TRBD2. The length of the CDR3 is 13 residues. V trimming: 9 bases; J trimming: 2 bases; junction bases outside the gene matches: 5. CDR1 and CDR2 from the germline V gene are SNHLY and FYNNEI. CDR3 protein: CARGRENTDTQYF. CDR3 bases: TGTGCCAGAGGGAGGGAAAACACAGATACGCAGTATTTT.

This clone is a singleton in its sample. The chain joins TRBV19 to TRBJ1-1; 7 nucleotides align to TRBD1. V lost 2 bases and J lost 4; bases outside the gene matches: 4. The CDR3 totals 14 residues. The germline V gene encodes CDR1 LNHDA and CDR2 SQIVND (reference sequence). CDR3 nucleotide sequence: TGTGCCAGTAGTATAACACAGGGGAGCACTGAAGCTTTCTTT. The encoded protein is CASSITQGSTEAFF.

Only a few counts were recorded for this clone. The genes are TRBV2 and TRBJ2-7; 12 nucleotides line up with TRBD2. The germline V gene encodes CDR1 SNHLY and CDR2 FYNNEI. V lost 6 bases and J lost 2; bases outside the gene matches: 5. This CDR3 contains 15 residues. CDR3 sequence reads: CASRRLAGDAYEQYF. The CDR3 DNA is TGTGCCAGCAGGAGACTAGCGGGAGACGCCTACGAGCAGTACTTC.

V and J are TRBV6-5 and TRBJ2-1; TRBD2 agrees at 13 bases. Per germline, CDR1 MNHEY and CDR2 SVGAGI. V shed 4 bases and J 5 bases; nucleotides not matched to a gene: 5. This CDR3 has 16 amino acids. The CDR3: CASSLLGTSGDNEQFF. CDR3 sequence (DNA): TGTGCCAGCAGTTTACTCGGGACTAGCGGGGACAATGAGCAGTTCTTC.

The CDR3 DNA reads as TGTGCCAGCACCAGGACTAGCGGGAGTGAGACCCAGTACTTC. Translation: CASTRTSGSETQYF. The chain carries TRBV27 and TRBJ2-5; 13 bases line up with TRBD2. J was trimmed by 5 bases and V by 7 bases; bases with no gene match: 4. CDR1 is MNHEY, CDR2 SMNVEV, per germline (reference sequence). The CDR3 is 14 residues long.

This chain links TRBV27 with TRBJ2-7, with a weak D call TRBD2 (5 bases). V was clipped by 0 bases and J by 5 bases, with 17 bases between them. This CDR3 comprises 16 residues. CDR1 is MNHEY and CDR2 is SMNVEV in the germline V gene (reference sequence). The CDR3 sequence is CASSLSSGSRRDEQYF. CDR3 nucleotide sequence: TGTGCCAGCAGTTTATCCTCGGGGAGTAGACGGGACGAGCAGTACTTC.

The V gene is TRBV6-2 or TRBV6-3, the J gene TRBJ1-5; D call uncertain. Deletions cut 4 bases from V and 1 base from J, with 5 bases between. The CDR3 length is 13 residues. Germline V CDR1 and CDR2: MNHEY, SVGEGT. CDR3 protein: CASSSQSNQPQHF. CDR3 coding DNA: TGTGCCAGCAGTTCCCAGAGCAATCAGCCCCAGCATTTT.

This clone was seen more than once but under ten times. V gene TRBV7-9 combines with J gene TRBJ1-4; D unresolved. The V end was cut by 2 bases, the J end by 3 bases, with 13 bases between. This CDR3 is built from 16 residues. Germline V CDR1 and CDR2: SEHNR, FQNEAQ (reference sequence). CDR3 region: CASSLTNQAPNEKLFF. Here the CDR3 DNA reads TGTGCCAGCAGCTTAACAAACCAGGCCCCTAATGAAAAACTGTTTTTT.

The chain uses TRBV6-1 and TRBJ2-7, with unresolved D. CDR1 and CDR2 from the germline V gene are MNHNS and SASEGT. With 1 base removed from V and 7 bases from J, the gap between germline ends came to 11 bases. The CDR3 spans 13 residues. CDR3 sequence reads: CASSEGANREQYF. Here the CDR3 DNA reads TGTGCCAGCAGTGAAGGGGCGAACCGAGAGCAGTACTTC.

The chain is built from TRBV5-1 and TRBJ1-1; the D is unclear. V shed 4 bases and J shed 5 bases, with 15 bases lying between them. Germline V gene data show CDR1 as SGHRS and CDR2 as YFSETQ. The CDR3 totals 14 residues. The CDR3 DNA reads TGCGCCAGCAGCCGCTCCTTTGGCAGGACTGAAGCTTTCTTT. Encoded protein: CASSRSFGRTEAFF.

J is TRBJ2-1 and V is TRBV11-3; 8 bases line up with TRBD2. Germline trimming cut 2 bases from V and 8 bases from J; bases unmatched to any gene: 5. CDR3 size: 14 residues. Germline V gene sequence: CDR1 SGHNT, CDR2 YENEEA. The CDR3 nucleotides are TGTGCCAGCAGCTTAACGGGAGGGTGGGATGAGCAGTTCTTC. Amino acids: CASSLTGGWDEQFF.

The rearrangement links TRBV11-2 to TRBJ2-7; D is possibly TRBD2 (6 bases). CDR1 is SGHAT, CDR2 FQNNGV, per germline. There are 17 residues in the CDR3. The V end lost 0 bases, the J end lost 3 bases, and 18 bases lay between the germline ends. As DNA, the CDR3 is TGTGCCAGCAGCTTAGACGTTTTAGGAGGGAGCCTCTACGAGCAGTACTTC. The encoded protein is CASSLDVLGGSLYEQYF. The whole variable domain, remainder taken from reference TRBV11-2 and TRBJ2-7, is EAGVAQSPRYKIIEKRQSVAFWCNPISGHATLYWYQQILGQGPKLLIQFQNNGVVDDSQLPKDRFSAERLKGVDSTLKIQPAKLEDSAVYLCASSLDVLGGSLYEQYFGPGTRLTVT.

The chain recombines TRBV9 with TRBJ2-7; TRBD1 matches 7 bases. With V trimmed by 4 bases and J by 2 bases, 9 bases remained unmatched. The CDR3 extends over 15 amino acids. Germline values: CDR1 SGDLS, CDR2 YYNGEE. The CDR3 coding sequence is TGTGCCAGCAGCCGATCCGGGACAGCACCCTACGAGCAGTACTTC. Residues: CASSRSGTAPYEQYF.

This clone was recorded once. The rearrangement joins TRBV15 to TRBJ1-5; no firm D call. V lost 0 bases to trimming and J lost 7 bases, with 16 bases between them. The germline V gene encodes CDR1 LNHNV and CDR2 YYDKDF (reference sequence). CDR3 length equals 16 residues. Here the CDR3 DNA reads TGTGCCACCAGCAGAGATCGCCAGGCAGGAAGGCAGCCCCAGCATTTT. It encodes CATSRDRQAGRQPQHF.

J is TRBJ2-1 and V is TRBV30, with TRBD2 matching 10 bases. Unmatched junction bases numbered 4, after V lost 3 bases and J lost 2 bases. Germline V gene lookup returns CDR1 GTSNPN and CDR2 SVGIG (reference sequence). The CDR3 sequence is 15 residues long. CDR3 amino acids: CAWRATSGTYNEQFF. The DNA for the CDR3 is TGTGCCTGGAGGGCAACTAGCGGGACCTACAATGAGCAGTTCTTC.